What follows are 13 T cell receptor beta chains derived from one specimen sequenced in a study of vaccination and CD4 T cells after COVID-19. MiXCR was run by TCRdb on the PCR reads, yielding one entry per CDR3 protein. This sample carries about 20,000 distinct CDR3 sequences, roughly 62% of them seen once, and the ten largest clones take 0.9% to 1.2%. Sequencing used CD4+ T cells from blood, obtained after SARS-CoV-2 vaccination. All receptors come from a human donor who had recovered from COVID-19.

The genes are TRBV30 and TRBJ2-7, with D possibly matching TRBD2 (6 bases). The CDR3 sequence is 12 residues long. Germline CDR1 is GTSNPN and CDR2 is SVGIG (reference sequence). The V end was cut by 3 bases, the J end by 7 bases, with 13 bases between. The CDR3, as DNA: TGTGCCTGGAGGGAGGGACGGTTGGAGCAGTACTTC. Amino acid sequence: CAWREGRLEQYF.

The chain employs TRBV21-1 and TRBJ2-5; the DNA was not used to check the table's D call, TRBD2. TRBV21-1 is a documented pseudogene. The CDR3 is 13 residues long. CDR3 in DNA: TGTGCCAGCAGGGCCATAGCGGAAGAGACCCAGTACTTC. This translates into CASRAIAEETQYF.

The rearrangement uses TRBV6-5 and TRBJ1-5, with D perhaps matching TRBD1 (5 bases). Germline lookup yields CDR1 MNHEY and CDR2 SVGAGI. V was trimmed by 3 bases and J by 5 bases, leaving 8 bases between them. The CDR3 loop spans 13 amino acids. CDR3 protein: CASSYSGYQPQHF. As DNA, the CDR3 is TGTGCCAGCAGTTATTCAGGGTATCAGCCCCAGCATTTT.

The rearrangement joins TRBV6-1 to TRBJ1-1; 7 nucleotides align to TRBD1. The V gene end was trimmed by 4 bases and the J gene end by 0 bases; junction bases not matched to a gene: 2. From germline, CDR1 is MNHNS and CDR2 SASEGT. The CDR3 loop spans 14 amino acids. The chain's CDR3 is CASSGQGMNTEAFF. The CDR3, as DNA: TGTGCCAGCAGTGGACAGGGAATGAACACTGAAGCTTTCTTT.

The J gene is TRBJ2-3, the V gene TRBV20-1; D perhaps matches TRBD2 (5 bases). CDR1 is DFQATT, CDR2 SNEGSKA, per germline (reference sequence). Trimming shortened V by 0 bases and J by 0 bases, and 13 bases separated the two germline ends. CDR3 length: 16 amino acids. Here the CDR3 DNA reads TGCAGTGCTAGAGAGAGGCGAGGGCTAAGCACAGATACGCAGTATTTT. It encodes CSARERRGLSTDTQYF.

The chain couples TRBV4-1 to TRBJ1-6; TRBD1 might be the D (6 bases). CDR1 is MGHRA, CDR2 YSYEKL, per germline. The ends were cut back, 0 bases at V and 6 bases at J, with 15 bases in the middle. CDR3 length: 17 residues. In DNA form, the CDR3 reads TGCGCCAGCAGCCAAGATGCCAGGGGAGGTCTTAATTCACCCCTCCACTTT. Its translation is CASSQDARGGLNSPLHF.

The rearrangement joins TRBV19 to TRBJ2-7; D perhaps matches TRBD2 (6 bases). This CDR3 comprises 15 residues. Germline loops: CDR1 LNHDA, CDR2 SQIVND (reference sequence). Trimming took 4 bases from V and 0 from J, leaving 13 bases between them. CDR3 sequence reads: CASSTVPGLSYEQYF. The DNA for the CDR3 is TGTGCCAGTAGTACCGTTCCGGGACTCTCCTACGAGCAGTACTTC.

In nucleotides, the CDR3 is TGTGCCAGCAGCAAGGGGCCCGTCTCCTACGAGCAGTACTTC. It encodes CASSKGPVSYEQYF. The chain has TRBV6-1 and TRBJ2-7; a possible D gene is TRBD1 (5 bases). CDR3 length: 14 residues. Trimming cost V 6 bases and J 0 bases, with 12 bases left between them. Per the germline V gene, CDR1 is MNHNS and CDR2 is SASEGT.

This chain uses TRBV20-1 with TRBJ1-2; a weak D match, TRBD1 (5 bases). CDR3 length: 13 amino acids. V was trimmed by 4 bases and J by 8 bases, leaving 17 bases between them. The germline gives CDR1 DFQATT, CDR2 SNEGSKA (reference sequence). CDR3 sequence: CSAIQGKKGGYTF. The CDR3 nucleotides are TGCAGTGCTATTCAGGGAAAAAAGGGGGGCTACACCTTC.

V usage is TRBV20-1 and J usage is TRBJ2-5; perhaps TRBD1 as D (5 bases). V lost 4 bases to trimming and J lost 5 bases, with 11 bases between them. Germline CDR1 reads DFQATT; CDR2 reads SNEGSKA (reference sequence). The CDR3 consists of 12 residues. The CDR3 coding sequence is TGCAGTGCTAAGACAGCCGGGGAGACCCAGTACTTC. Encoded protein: CSAKTAGETQYF.

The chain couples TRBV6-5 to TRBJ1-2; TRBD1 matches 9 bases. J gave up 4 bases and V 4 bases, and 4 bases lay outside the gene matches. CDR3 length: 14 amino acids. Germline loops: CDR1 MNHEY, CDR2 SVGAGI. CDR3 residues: CASSLGQGSYGYTF. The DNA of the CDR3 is TGTGCCAGCAGTTTGGGACAGGGTAGCTATGGCTACACCTTC.

This CDR3 reads CASKGPGLNYGYTF. The CDR3 bases are TGTGCCAGCAAGGGGCCAGGGCTTAACTATGGCTACACCTTC. The chain recombines TRBV2 with TRBJ1-2, with D possibly being TRBD1 (5 bases). V gave up 7 bases and J gave up 1 base, with 13 bases separating them. This CDR3 has 14 amino acids. CDR1 is SNHLY, CDR2 FYNNEI, per germline.

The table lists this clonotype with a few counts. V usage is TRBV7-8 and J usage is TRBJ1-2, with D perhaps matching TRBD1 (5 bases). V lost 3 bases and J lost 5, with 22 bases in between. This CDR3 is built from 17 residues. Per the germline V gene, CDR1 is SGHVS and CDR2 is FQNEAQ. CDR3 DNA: TGTGCCAGCAGCTTTCAGGGTCGACCTTATGGGGATTATGGCTACACCTTC. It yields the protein CASSFQGRPYGDYGYTF.